This TCR beta chain was captured in a study of human T cells and chemical hapten exposure (dated by TCRdb to the early 2020s). The study in broad terms: For sensitization, 2% DPC in acetone was applied to a 2 cm by 2 cm area of upper inner arm skin. Blood samples were taken from patients before sensitization (week 0) and then at 2, 6 and about 24 weeks after DPC sensitization. For TCR sequencing, blood came from over 25 alopecia patients at anywhere from one to four time points (pre-sensitization, 2, 6 and 24 weeks). Patch testing was done on the upper back using Finn chambers containing 0.01% DPC, and results were scored after 6 days according to International Contact Dermatitis Research Group standards. Throughout the roughly 25-week study period, patients were also given weekly therapeutic DPC doses on the scalp. The mostly female patient cohort included alopecia areata with under or over 50% scalp involvement, alopecia totalis and alopecia universalis. Peripheral blood TCR repertoire changes were tracked in vivo in alopecia patients during primary and secondary sensitization to the hapten diphenylcyclopropenone (DPC). Libraries were pooled for sequencing, and per-sample TCR yields varied mainly because of small differences in library volumes within the pool.

The research as a whole found: Repeated subsampling changed both the strength of the expansion versus patch-test correlation and the threshold at which the correlation became significant. Because every patient had alopecia, a presumed autoimmune disease, the patients' immune response might differ from that of healthy individuals. Significantly more large CDR3 similarity clusters were formed by expanded TCRs than by pre-sensitization or healthy control sets, consistent with antigen-driven responses. The number of TCRs above 1 in 1000 frequency did not change with DPC sensitization; there was no evidence of global repertoire structure alterations. Patch test score was positively correlated with the number of PT1 expanded TCRs, with significance at thresholds 8, 16 and 32 but not at 4.

This clonotype was seen more than once but under ten times. Its antigen is unknown. No per-base quality is available; no much larger clone lies one base away. Libraries came from RACE. Instrument used: NextSeq 500. During library preparation, unique molecular identifiers were attached to individual cDNA molecules so that TCRs could be counted quantitatively and reproducibly. For every blood RNA sample, sequencing covered both the TCR alpha and TCR beta chains. The study's processing was this. The median number of TCRs per sample was 90,000 to 100,000, ranging from about 20,000 to 750,000. V, J and CDR3 annotation of the TCR reads was performed with the Decombinator software suite. For PS versus PT1 abundance plots, all samples were subsampled to the same number of TCRs (28,000). Expanded TCRs were defined as absent before sensitization and observed at least eight times at the 2-week time point. The public reads were run again by TCRdb, first through fastp at Q25 and then through MiXCR, and only productive beta chains were kept. Merged by CDR3 protein, the rows form single entries marked with the most common genes and DNA. TCRdb's processing, not the authors' own work, is the source of the V and J calls. The sample includes 180,000 or so distinct CDR3 sequences, with just under 30% observed a single time. About 2.7% of the sample is held by the ten biggest clonotypes.

The sample's time point label, decoded: pre-sensitization, week 0. The treatment or condition label for this specimen denotes: therapeutic diphenylcyclopropenone sensitization with weekly scalp DPC. At every patch-test visit, the blood draw took place before the patch test was put on. Patients were eligible if aged 18 to 70, diagnosed with alopecia and judged suitable for DPC therapy, and pregnant patients were excluded. Total RNA was extracted from unfractionated whole blood that had been collected in Tempus Blood RNA tubes. Material: whole blood, obtained in connection with sensitization to the hapten diphenylcyclopropenone (DPC). The clonotype originates from a woman aged 25 to 39 with alopecia areata. Some clones in this sample may be carry-over from other donors' samples.

In nucleotide form, the sequence is TGTGCCAGCTGCGAACGGGACACCGATAATTCACCCCTCCACTTT. Its protein reads: CASCERDTDNSPLHF. The V and J genes are TRBV21-1 and TRBJ1-6; the D call TRBD1 from the table was never checked on the DNA. TRBV21-1 is a known pseudogene. From cysteine to phenylalanine, the CDR3 is 15 amino acids long. Only the CDR3 portion is preserved as DNA: 45 bases, with reading frame beginning at the first base.